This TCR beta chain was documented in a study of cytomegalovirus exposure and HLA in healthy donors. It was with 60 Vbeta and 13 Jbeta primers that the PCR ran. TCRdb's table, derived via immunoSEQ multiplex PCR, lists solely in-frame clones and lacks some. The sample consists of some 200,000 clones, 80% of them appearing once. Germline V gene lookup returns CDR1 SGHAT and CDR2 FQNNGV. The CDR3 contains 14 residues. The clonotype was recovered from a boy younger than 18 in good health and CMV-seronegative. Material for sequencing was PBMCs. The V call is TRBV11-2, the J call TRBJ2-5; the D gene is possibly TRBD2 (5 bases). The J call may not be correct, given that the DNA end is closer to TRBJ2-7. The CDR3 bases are TGTGCCAGCAGCTTAAGCCCGGGAACCTACGAGCAGTACTTC. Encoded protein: CASSLSPGTYEQYF.